Below, 27 T cell receptor beta chains from the same sample are listed, as sequenced in a study of cytomegalovirus exposure and HLA in healthy donors. Vbeta (60) and Jbeta (13) primers were used in the PCR. This table comes from immunoSEQ multiplex PCR, and its TCRdb copy is limited to in-frame clones, with some not included. This repertoire includes 50,000 or so clones. The sequencing sample was made of PBMCs. Receptors were obtained from a man between 45 and 60 years old in good health and CMV-seropositive.

The gene calls are TRBV29-1 and TRBJ2-5, with no clear D. The CDR3 totals 12 residues. Trimming took off 3 bases at V and 1 base at J, with 6 bases between the two ends. Germline V CDR1 and CDR2: SQVTM, ANQGSEA. The CDR3 sequence is CSVDASQETQYF. In DNA form, the CDR3 reads TGCAGCGTTGACGCCAGCCAAGAGACCCAGTACTTC.

This chain links TRBV4-3 with TRBJ2-6, with D perhaps matching TRBD1 (6 bases). Germline CDR1 reads LGHNA; CDR2 reads YSLEER. The CDR3 extends over 19 amino acids. V was clipped by 0 bases and J by 2 bases, with 17 bases between them. CDR3 residues: CASSQDESGAKAGANVLTF. Here the CDR3 DNA reads TGCGCCAGCAGCCAAGATGAGTCAGGGGCAAAAGCTGGGGCCAACGTCCTGACTTTC.

The chain combines TRBV30 with TRBJ2-7, with 10 positions matching TRBD1. V trimming: 2 bases; J trimming: 6 bases; junction bases outside the gene matches: 7. Germline V CDR1 and CDR2: GTSNPN, SVGIG (reference sequence). The CDR3 is 14 residues long. CDR3 amino acids: CAWSSGTGVAEQYF. The CDR3, as DNA: TGTGCCTGGAGTTCCGGGACAGGGGTGGCCGAGCAGTACTTC. The whole variable domain, filled in from reference TRBV30 and TRBJ2-7, reads SQTIHQWPATLVQPVGSPLSLECTVEGTSNPNLYWYRQAAGRGLQLLFYSVGIGQISSEVPQNLSASRPQDRQFILSSKKLLLSDSGFYLCAWSSGTGVAEQYFGPGTRLTVT.

This rearrangement joins TRBV30 to TRBJ1-1; perhaps TRBD1 as D (5 bases). Germline loops: CDR1 GTSNPN, CDR2 SVGIG (reference sequence). There are 13 residues in the CDR3. V was pared by 1 base and J by 4 bases, with 10 bases between. CDR3 residues: CAWSGQWGTEAFF. The CDR3 nucleotides are TGTGCCTGGAGTGGACAGTGGGGCACTGAAGCTTTCTTT.

The V and J genes are TRBV5-1 and TRBJ2-2; TRBD1 aligns across 7 bases. V trimming: 3 bases; J trimming: 1 base; junction bases outside the gene matches: 6. CDR1 SGHRS and CDR2 YFSETQ come from the germline V gene. The CDR3 has 16 amino acids. In DNA form, the CDR3 reads TGCGCCAGCAGCTCTGGACAGGTCATGAACACCGGGGAGCTGTTTTTT. Encoded protein: CASSSGQVMNTGELFF.

The chain is built from TRBV28 and TRBJ1-2; D remains unclear. The germline V gene encodes CDR1 MDHEN and CDR2 SYDVKM. V shed 3 bases and J shed 13 bases, with 18 bases lying between them. The CDR3 is 13 amino acids. The CDR3 nucleotides are TGTGCCAGCAGTTTCTTTCCGTACCTATTCGGCACCTTC. It yields the protein CASSFFPYLFGTF.

This rearrangement joins TRBV6-1 to TRBJ1-3; no clear D. CDR3 length: 15 amino acids. Trimming removed 3 bases at V and 0 bases at J, with 9 bases between. Germline values: CDR1 MNHNS, CDR2 SASEGT. The CDR3 region is CASSEFGYSGNTIYF. CDR3 sequence (DNA): TGTGCCAGCAGTGAGTTCGGGTACTCTGGAAACACCATATATTTT.

The chain combines TRBV4-3 with TRBJ2-7; 11 bases map to TRBD2. The length of the CDR3 is 15 residues. Per germline, CDR1 LGHNA and CDR2 YSLEER. Trimming at V came to 0 bases and at J to 6 bases, leaving 4 bases not matched to a gene. The CDR3 sequence: CASSQDGLAGGEQYF. As DNA, the CDR3 is TGCGCCAGCAGCCAAGATGGCCTAGCGGGAGGCGAGCAGTACTTC.

The rearrangement joins TRBV19 to TRBJ1-4, with 9 bases that match TRBD1. The CDR3 contains 15 residues. Germline CDR1 LNHDA, CDR2 SQIVND (reference sequence). Trimming removed 5 bases from V and 5 bases from J; junction bases left unmatched: 6. The chain's CDR3 is CASSSTGTGNEKLFF. As DNA, the CDR3 is TGTGCCAGTAGTTCAACCGGGACAGGGAATGAAAAACTGTTTTTT.

CDR3 coding DNA: TGTGCCAGCAGTTATTCCGGACAGACCAGCGCCTACGAGCAGTACTTC. Amino acid sequence: CASSYSGQTSAYEQYF. The rearrangement uses TRBV6-5 and TRBJ2-7; perhaps TRBD1 as D (6 bases). CDR1 is MNHEY, CDR2 SVGAGI, per germline. The CDR3 has 16 residues. The V and J ends lost 3 bases and 2 bases respectively, with 17 bases between them.

This chain links TRBV4-2 with TRBJ1-1; 7 nucleotides line up with TRBD1. The CDR3 contains 15 residues. The J segment lost 1 base and the V segment lost 1 base, leaving 3 bases of the junction unmatched. Per germline, CDR1 LGHNA and CDR2 YNFKEQ. CDR3 sequence reads: CASSQGQGGNTEAFF. CDR3 DNA: TGTGCCAGCAGCCAAGGTCAGGGGGGGAACACTGAAGCTTTCTTT.

The chain joins TRBV7-9 to TRBJ1-1; 8 bases fit TRBD1. The germline V gene has CDR1 SEHNR and CDR2 FQNEAQ (reference sequence). V shed 5 bases, J shed 5 bases, and the junction held 10 bases outside the gene matches. The CDR3 is 15 amino acids. Here the CDR3 reads CASSSTGGRRTEAFF. CDR3 nucleotide sequence: TGTGCCAGCAGCAGCACAGGGGGTCGTCGAACTGAAGCTTTCTTT.

The CDR3 DNA sequence: TGTGCCAGCAGATCGACTCGCAATCAGCCCCAGCATTTT. Protein: CASRSTRNQPQHF. This sequence joins TRBV6-6 and TRBJ1-5; D is ambiguous. This CDR3 is 13 amino acids long. V shed 6 bases and J shed 2 bases, with 8 bases lying between them. CDR1 and CDR2 from the germline V gene are MNHNY and SVGAGI (reference sequence).

V and J are TRBV5-8 and TRBJ1-2; D is undetermined. The CDR3 runs to 13 residues. Trimming cost V 0 bases and J 2 bases, with 5 bases left between them. Per the germline V gene, CDR1 is SGHTS and CDR2 is YDEGEE. In nucleotides, the CDR3 is TGTGCCAGCAGCTTGGAACAGAACTATGGCTACACCTTC. Its translation is CASSLEQNYGYTF.

The rearrangement uses TRBV6-5 and TRBJ1-2, with a tentative D call TRBD1 (5 bases). Germline lookup yields CDR1 MNHEY and CDR2 SVGAGI. The CDR3 consists of 15 residues. The V end was cut by 7 bases, the J end by 0 bases, with 15 bases between. For the CDR3, the DNA is TGTGCCAGCACCCGGCCGGGACTTGCTAACTATGGCTACACCTTC. It encodes CASTRPGLANYGYTF.

V usage is TRBV25-1 and J usage is TRBJ2-5, with 8 nucleotides matching TRBD2. The germline CDR1 and CDR2 sequences are MGHDK and SYGVNS. This CDR3 has 18 amino acids. V shed 5 bases and J 5 bases; nucleotides not matched to a gene: 19. The CDR3 bases are TGTGCCAGCAGTAAAAGTGGCCCTGGGCGGGGGGTCGGGGAGACCCAGTACTTC. Translation: CASSKSGPGRGVGETQYF.

This chain connects TRBV6-5 to TRBJ2-1; 8 bases are shared with TRBD2. Looked up from germline, CDR1 is MNHEY and CDR2 is SVGAGI. The CDR3 contains 15 residues. J gave up 9 bases and V 7 bases, and 14 bases lay outside the gene matches. CDR3 DNA sequence: TGTGCCAGCACCCCGGGACTAGGAACTAGTGGTGAGCAGTTCTTC. Protein sequence: CASTPGLGTSGEQFF.

The chain combines TRBV4-2 with TRBJ2-1, with 10 bases identical to TRBD1. V lost 0 bases to trimming and J lost 7 bases; unmatched junction nucleotides: 6. Per the germline V gene, CDR1 is LGHNA and CDR2 is YNFKEQ. The CDR3 has 16 residues. The CDR3 loop reads CASSQDQGQGRNEQFF. CDR3 DNA: TGTGCCAGCAGCCAAGATCAGGGACAGGGGCGGAATGAGCAGTTCTTC.

The chain is built from TRBV7-8 and TRBJ2-1; TRBD2 matches 11 bases. After removal of 1 base from V and 7 bases from J, the junction contained 0 bases not matched to a gene. Per the germline V gene, CDR1 is SGHVS and CDR2 is FQNEAQ. The CDR3 length is 14 residues. CDR3 sequence reads: CASSLGTSGNEQFF. The DNA for the CDR3 is TGTGCCAGCAGCTTAGGGACTAGCGGGAATGAGCAGTTCTTC.

The chain employs TRBV7-2 and TRBJ2-3; 7 bases are shared with TRBD2. CDR1 and CDR2 from the germline V gene are SGHTA and FQGNSA. The CDR3 covers 16 residues. V dropped 1 base and J dropped 1; count of bases not matched to a gene: 5. The CDR3 DNA reads TGTGCCAGCAGCTTAGTGGCCAGCGGGGGCACAGATACGCAGTATTTT. This sequence encodes CASSLVASGGTDTQYF.

The rearrangement uses TRBV7-6 and TRBJ2-3; D call uncertain. Trimming left V 5 bases short and J 0 bases short, with 9 bases between. The CDR3 runs to 14 residues. CDR1 is SGHVS, CDR2 FNYEAQ, per germline. CDR3 nucleotide sequence: TGTGCCAGCAGCCCTTTTTCTAGCACAGATACGCAGTATTTT. Its protein is CASSPFSSTDTQYF.

With regard to this clone: One junction end does not reproduce the germline sequence, and a read error may be involved. V usage is TRBV7-7 and J usage is TRBJ2-2; D remains unclear. The CDR3 spans 11 residues. CDR1 is SSHAT and CDR2 is FNYEAQ in the germline V gene (reference sequence). This chain's CDR3 is CASSSGGELFF. For the CDR3, the DNA is TGTGCTAGCAGCTCGGGCGGGGAGCTGTTTTTT.

The chain combines TRBV28 with TRBJ1-3, with a tentative D call TRBD1 (5 bases). The germline CDR1 and CDR2 sequences are MDHEN and SYDVKM. V gave up 6 bases and J gave up 12 bases, with 24 bases separating them. The CDR3 contains 15 residues. CDR3 protein: CASRPEDRLADNIYF. CDR3 DNA: TGTGCCAGCAGACCTGAGGACCGCCTGGCGGACAACATATATTTT.

CDR3 loop: CASSPPAHGNNEQFF. CDR3 bases: TGTGCCAGCAGCCCACCGGCCCACGGGAACAATGAGCAGTTCTTC. V usage is TRBV7-6 and J usage is TRBJ2-1, with a possible D match to TRBD2 (5 bases). The CDR3 spans 15 residues. CDR1 is SGHVS and CDR2 is FNYEAQ in the germline V gene. V lost 5 bases and J lost 5, with 16 bases in between. Combining the CDR3 with reference TRBV7-6 and TRBJ2-1 gives the whole variable domain GAGVSQSPRYKVTKRGQDVALRCDPISGHVSLYWYRQALGQGPEFLTYFNYEAQQDKSGLPNDRFSAERPEGSISTLTIQRTEQRDSAMYRCASSPPAHGNNEQFFGPGTRLTVL.

V usage is TRBV11-1 and J usage is TRBJ2-1; TRBD2 agrees at 10 bases. Germline values: CDR1 SGHAT, CDR2 FQDESV (reference sequence). The CDR3 totals 16 residues. V lost 1 base and J lost 8; bases outside the gene matches: 8. CDR3 sequence (DNA): TGTGCCAGCAGCTTAGGGGGGCTAGCGGGGGTCGATGAGCAGTTCTTC. Encoded protein: CASSLGGLAGVDEQFF.

The chain is built from TRBV7-8 and TRBJ2-3; a weak D match, TRBD2 (5 bases). V dropped 3 bases and J dropped 4 bases, with 14 bases sitting between them. The CDR3 extends over 15 amino acids. Looked up from germline, CDR1 is SGHVS and CDR2 is FQNEAQ. CDR3 sequence reads: CASSFDSTGADTQYF. The CDR3 nucleotides read TGTGCCAGCAGCTTCGACTCAACCGGGGCAGATACGCAGTATTTT.

This sequence joins TRBV7-9 and TRBJ2-5; 7 bases agree with TRBD2. In germline, CDR1 is SEHNR, CDR2 FQNEAQ (reference sequence). The CDR3 length is 15 residues. V gave up 2 bases and J gave up 5 bases; unmatched junction bases: 8. CDR3 in amino acids: CASSLKPSGRETQYF. Written as DNA, the CDR3 is TGTGCCAGCAGCTTAAAGCCTAGCGGTAGGGAGACCCAGTACTTC.